This entry lists 10 T cell receptor beta chains sequenced from one sample in a study of blood T cell repertoires in COVID-19. Assay used: immunoSEQ multiplex PCR; TCRdb lists only in-frame clones, some missing. The sample lists a few hundred thousand clones, 85% to 90% seen once, with roughly a tenth in the top ten. The source material was PBMCs or T cells enriched from blood (not recorded which). The receptors stem from a woman between 45 and 60 years old who had recovered from COVID-19.

This sequence joins TRBV28 and TRBJ1-5; TRBD1 matches at 7 bases. The J segment lost 3 bases and the V segment lost 4 bases, leaving 3 bases of the junction unmatched. CDR1 MDHEN and CDR2 SYDVKM come from the germline V gene. This CDR3 has 14 residues. CDR3: CASSYGTVNQPQHF. The CDR3 nucleotides read TGTGCCAGCAGTTACGGGACAGTCAATCAGCCCCAGCATTTT. Full variable domain (outside the CDR3, taken from reference TRBV28 and TRBJ1-5): DVKVTQSSRYLVKRTGEKVFLECVQDMDHENMFWYRQDPGLGLRLIYFSYDVKMKEKGDIPEGYSVSREKKERFSLILESASTNQTSMYLCASSYGTVNQPQHFGDGTRLSIL.

This chain connects TRBV2 to TRBJ1-1, with 10 positions matching TRBD1. Trimming cost V 3 bases and J 5 bases; bases outside gene matches: 0. This CDR3 has 13 amino acids. Germline CDR1 reads SNHLY; CDR2 reads FYNNEI. The CDR3 sequence is CASSEGQGTEAFF. In DNA, the CDR3 is TGTGCCAGCAGTGAGGGACAGGGGACTGAAGCTTTCTTT.

The chain recombines TRBV4-3 with TRBJ1-2; D is unclear. The ends were cut back, 0 bases at V and 7 bases at J, with 12 bases in the middle. Germline V gives CDR1 LGHNA, CDR2 YSLEER. The CDR3 is 14 amino acids. CDR3 nucleotides: TGCGCCAGCAGCCAAGAGAGCGCGACGGTTGGCTACACCTTC. It is translated as CASSQESATVGYTF.

This clone was recorded once. This rearrangement joins TRBV24-1 to TRBJ2-1; tentative D call: TRBD2 (5 bases). V was shortened by 7 bases and J by 1 base, with 13 bases between the two germline ends. The CDR3 has 15 residues. Per the germline V gene, CDR1 is KGHDR and CDR2 is SFDVKD. The CDR3 DNA is TGTGCCACCAGCGCCTTCGGGAATTCCTACAATGAGCAGTTCTTC. This codes for CATSAFGNSYNEQFF.

A remark on this clone: A junction boundary mismatches the germline segment, possibly from a read error. The chain is built from TRBV5-6 and TRBJ1-2, with D uncertain. The germline V gene encodes CDR1 SGHDT and CDR2 YYEEEE. The CDR3 runs 15 residues. Here the CDR3 reads CASRLYSRIGAPANF. For the CDR3, the DNA is TGTGCCAGCAGACTATATTCTCGAATCGGAGCACCGGCTAATTTC.

The rearrangement uses TRBV29-1 and TRBJ1-2, with TRBD1 matching 7 bases. Germline lookup yields CDR1 SQVTM and CDR2 ANQGSEA. V lost 4 bases to trimming and J lost 0 bases; unmatched junction nucleotides: 11. The CDR3 consists of 16 residues. CDR3 nucleotides: TGCAGCGTTGGGGGCCCTGGGACAGCCGCTAACTATGGCTACACCTTC. Translated: CSVGGPGTAANYGYTF. The full variable domain, its missing parts supplied by reference TRBV29-1 and TRBJ1-2, is SAVISQKPSRDICQRGTSLTIQCQVDSQVTMMFWYRQQPGQSLTLIATANQGSEATYESGFVIDKFPISRPNLTFSTLTVSNMSPEDSSIYLCSVGGPGTAANYGYTFGSGTRLTVV.

J is TRBJ1-6 and V is TRBV3-1 (or the pseudogene TRBV3-2); possibly TRBD1 for D (5 bases). The V end was cut by 5 bases, the J end by 6 bases, with 20 bases between. The CDR3 spans 17 residues. The V gene's germline CDR1 is LGHDT and CDR2 YNNKEL (reference sequence). The CDR3, as DNA: TGTGCCAGCAGCAAAAGTGGGCGGTACAGGAGTAATTCACCCCTCCACTTT. The encoded protein is CASSKSGRYRSNSPLHF.

V and J are TRBV11-2 and TRBJ2-3, with D uncertain. Germline CDR1 reads SGHAT; CDR2 reads FQNNGV. This CDR3 is 14 amino acids long. Trimming cost V 2 bases and J 0 bases, with 6 bases left between them. This CDR3 reads CASSLIRSTDTQYF. In nucleotides, the CDR3 is TGTGCCAGCAGCTTAATTCGGAGCACAGATACGCAGTATTTT.

J is TRBJ2-3 and V is TRBV6-2 or TRBV6-3; tentatively, D is TRBD1 (5 bases). Germline-derived CDR1 and CDR2 are MNHEY and SVGEGT. The CDR3 has 12 residues. Trimming removed 5 bases from V and 2 bases from J, with 5 bases in between. The CDR3 region is CASSGHTDTQYF. The CDR3 bases are TGTGCCAGCAGTGGACACACAGATACGCAGTATTTT.

The gene calls are TRBV9 and TRBJ2-7, with 9 bases matching TRBD1. Looked up from germline, CDR1 is SGDLS and CDR2 is YYNGEE. The CDR3 length is 15 residues. V shed 3 bases and J 7 bases; nucleotides not matched to a gene: 11. The CDR3 nucleotides are TGTGCCAGCAGCGGTTACGGACAGGGGATGGAAGAGCAGTACTTC. Protein product: CASSGYGQGMEEQYF.